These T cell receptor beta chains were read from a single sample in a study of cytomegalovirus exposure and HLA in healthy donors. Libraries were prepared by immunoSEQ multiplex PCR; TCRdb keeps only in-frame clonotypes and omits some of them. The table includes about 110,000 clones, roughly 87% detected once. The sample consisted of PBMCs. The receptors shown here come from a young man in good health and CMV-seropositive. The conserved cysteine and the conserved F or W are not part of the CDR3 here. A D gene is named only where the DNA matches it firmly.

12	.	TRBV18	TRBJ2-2	ASSPPAGTGELF
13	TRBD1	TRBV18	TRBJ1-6	ASSPAPGQNSPLH
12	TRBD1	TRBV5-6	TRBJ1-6	ASSSTGSSSPLH
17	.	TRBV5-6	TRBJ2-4	ASSGKTKDGVNVKNIQY
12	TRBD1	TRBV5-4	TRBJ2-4	ASSLRQGGDSQY
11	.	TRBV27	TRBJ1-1	ASSLGGVAEAF
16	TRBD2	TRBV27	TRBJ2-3	ASSLSLAGTLNTDTQY
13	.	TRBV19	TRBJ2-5	ASSIGTTFQETQY
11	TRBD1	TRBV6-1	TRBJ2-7	ASSLRDSYEQY
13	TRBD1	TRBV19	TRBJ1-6	ASSSLDRGRSPLH
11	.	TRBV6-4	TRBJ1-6	ASSNIANSPLH
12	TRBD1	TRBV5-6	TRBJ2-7	ASLLGTAKNEQY
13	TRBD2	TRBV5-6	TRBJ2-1	ASSLLAGGENEQF
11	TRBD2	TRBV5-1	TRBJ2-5	ASSLGLAETQY
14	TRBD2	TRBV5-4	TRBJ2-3	ASSLVAGGITDTQY
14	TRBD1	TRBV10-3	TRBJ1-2	AISEMPGQGTYGYT
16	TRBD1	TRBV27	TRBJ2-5	ASSLRINRGQVGETQY
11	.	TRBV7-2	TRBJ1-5	ASSPGGNQPQH
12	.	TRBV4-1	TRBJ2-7	ASSQVGGTPEQY
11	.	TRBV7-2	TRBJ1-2	ASSHDPGYGYT
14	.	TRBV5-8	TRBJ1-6	ASSLARWQGNSPLH
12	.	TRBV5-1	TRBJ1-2	ASSFPGGDYGYT
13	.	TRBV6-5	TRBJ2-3	ASSPLRVQSDTQY
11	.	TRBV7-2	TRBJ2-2	ASSILNTGELF
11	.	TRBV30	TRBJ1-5	AWSMGSDQPQH
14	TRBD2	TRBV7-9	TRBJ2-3	ASSLRGAGGTDTQY
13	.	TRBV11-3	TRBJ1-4	ASSLGGGAGEKLF
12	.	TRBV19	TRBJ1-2	ASSIGGVNYGYT
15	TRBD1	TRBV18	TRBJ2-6	ASTLQGVGTGANVLT
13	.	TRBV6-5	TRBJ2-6	ASSVGDSGANVLT
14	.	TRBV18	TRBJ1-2	ASSPPPTKGGYGYT